Listed here are 21 T cell receptor beta chains from one sample, sequenced in a study of OX40 agonist ivuxolimab in advanced cancers. The protocol was immunoSEQ multiplex PCR, while the TCRdb copy is restricted to in-frame clones and leaves out a portion. The sample includes about 130,000 clones, 80% to 95% of them seen just once. The sample was CD4+ or CD8+ T cells sorted from blood, taken in a trial of the OX40 agonist ivuxolimab. These receptors were collected from an adult with an advanced solid tumor such as melanoma, head and neck, liver or kidney cancer.

This chain connects TRBV7-3 to TRBJ2-3; D may match TRBD1 or TRBD2 (5 bases each). The CDR3 loop spans 14 amino acids. Trimming removed 3 bases at V and 2 bases at J, with 9 bases between. CDR1 is SGHTA and CDR2 is FQGTGA in the germline V gene. Here the CDR3 reads CASSFTGLTDTQYF. The CDR3, as DNA: TGTGCCAGCAGCTTTACAGGACTCACAGATACGCAGTATTTT.

The sample holds one count of this clone. This chain joins TRBV6-5 and TRBJ2-1, with no clear D. The CDR3 loop spans 14 amino acids. Germline CDR1 reads MNHEY; CDR2 reads SVGAGI. Trimming removed 0 bases at V and 3 bases at J, with 6 bases between. The CDR3 region has the DNA TGTGCCAGCAGTTACTCTAAGATCTACAATGAGCAGTTCTTC. It codes for CASSYSKIYNEQFF.

The J gene is TRBJ2-1, the V gene TRBV18; 8 nucleotides match TRBD1. The CDR3 totals 14 residues. Germline V lookup: CDR1 KGHSH, CDR2 LQKENI. V dropped 2 bases and J dropped 4; count of bases not matched to a gene: 1. DNA of the CDR3: TGTGCCAGCTCACCAGGACAGGGTTACAATGAGCAGTTCTTC. This codes for CASSPGQGYNEQFF. Full variable domain (outside the CDR3, taken from reference TRBV18 and TRBJ2-1): NAGVMQNPRHLVRRRGQEARLRCSPMKGHSHVYWYRQLPEEGLKFMVYLQKENIIDESGMPKERFSAEFPKEGPSILRIQQVVRGDSAAYFCASSPGQGYNEQFFGPGTRLTVL.

The rearrangement joins TRBV2 to TRBJ2-2, with unresolved D. Germline V gene lookup returns CDR1 SNHLY and CDR2 FYNNEI. Trimming removed 1 base from V and 7 bases from J, with 7 bases in between. The CDR3 runs 13 residues. DNA of the CDR3: TGTGCCAGCAGTGAAGTCAGGAACGGGGAGCTGTTTTTT. The encoded protein is CASSEVRNGELFF.

The chain is built from TRBV19 and TRBJ2-6; no firm D call. Germline values: CDR1 LNHDA, CDR2 SQIVND (reference sequence). This CDR3 contains 14 residues. V shed 5 bases and J shed 4 bases, with 9 bases lying between them. The CDR3 DNA sequence: TGTGCCAGTAGTGGCAGTCTGGGGGCCAACGTCCTGACTTTC. The encoded protein is CASSGSLGANVLTF.

The chain joins TRBV9 to TRBJ2-1; 8 bases align to TRBD2. The CDR3 has 15 residues. The germline CDR1 and CDR2 sequences are SGDLS and YYNGEE. V trimming: 4 bases; J trimming: 7 bases; junction bases outside the gene matches: 10. CDR3 region: CASSKSGGAGNEQFF. The CDR3 DNA reads TGTGCCAGCAGCAAGAGCGGGGGAGCAGGTAATGAGCAGTTCTTC.

The rearrangement links TRBV6-5 to TRBJ2-7; D gene ambiguous. The CDR3 extends over 14 amino acids. V lost 0 bases and J lost 2, with 8 bases in between. Germline assignment: CDR1 MNHEY and CDR2 SVGAGI. The CDR3 reads CASSYSIWPYEQYF. The CDR3 DNA follows: TGTGCCAGCAGTTACTCTATATGGCCCTACGAGCAGTACTTC.

The chain combines TRBV11-2 with TRBJ2-3; possible D gene TRBD1, 6 bases. Per germline, CDR1 SGHAT and CDR2 FQNNGV. V lost 4 bases, J lost 0 bases, and 8 bases lay in between. The CDR3 spans 14 residues. Here the CDR3 DNA reads TGTGCCAGCAGCTCAGGACAGAGCACAGATACGCAGTATTTT. Protein: CASSSGQSTDTQYF.

J is TRBJ1-2 and V is TRBV2; 7 nucleotides agree with TRBD1. This CDR3 region has 13 residues. V shed 4 bases and J 8 bases; nucleotides not matched to a gene: 7. The V gene's germline CDR1 is SNHLY and CDR2 FYNNEI. The CDR3 is CASSVKGAIGYTF. CDR3 DNA sequence: TGTGCCAGCAGTGTCAAGGGGGCCATAGGCTACACCTTC.

CDR3 sequence: CASSLGSSTDTQYF. The CDR3 DNA sequence: TGTGCCAGCAGCTTGGGATCTAGCACAGATACGCAGTATTTT. V usage is TRBV5-4 and J usage is TRBJ2-3; the D is unclear. This CDR3 has 14 amino acids. CDR1 SGHNT and CDR2 YYREEE come from the germline V gene (reference sequence). Deletions cut 0 bases from V and 0 bases from J, with 5 bases between.

The table lists this clone with a count of one. The CDR3 loop reads CASSLEGTGYEQYF. CDR3 bases: TGTGCCAGCAGCTTAGAAGGGACAGGCTACGAGCAGTACTTC. The rearrangement uses TRBV11-2 and TRBJ2-7; TRBD1 aligns across 8 bases. The CDR3 consists of 14 residues. The junction had 1 base not matched to a gene; V was cut back by 0 bases and J by 3 bases. CDR1 and CDR2 from the germline V gene are SGHAT and FQNNGV.

The gene calls are TRBV20-1 and TRBJ2-3; no clear D. The ends were cut back, 6 bases at V and 5 bases at J, with 9 bases in the middle. The CDR3 covers 11 residues. Germline-derived CDR1 and CDR2 are DFQATT and SNEGSKA (reference sequence). CDR3: CSAPMGDTQYF. The DNA for the CDR3 is TGCAGTGCCCCGATGGGAGATACGCAGTATTTT.

This chain joins TRBV19 and TRBJ2-2; D gene uncertain. The CDR3 runs to 15 residues. From germline, CDR1 is LNHDA and CDR2 SQIVND (reference sequence). The V end was cut by 1 base, the J end by 3 bases, with 9 bases between. CDR3 nucleotides: TGTGCCAGTAGTATAGTGGGCAGAGACACCGGGGAGCTGTTTTTT. It is translated as CASSIVGRDTGELFF.

The genes are TRBV10-3 and TRBJ2-7, with 10 bases fitting TRBD2. Germline CDR1 reads ENHRY; CDR2 reads SYGVKD. This CDR3 comprises 13 residues. V was clipped by 4 bases and J by 6 bases; unmatched bases: 3. This chain's CDR3 is CAISVAGGLEQYF. The CDR3 DNA is TGTGCCATCAGTGTAGCGGGAGGTCTCGAGCAGTACTTC.

This rearrangement joins TRBV15 to TRBJ2-1, with 9 bases fitting TRBD2. The length of the CDR3 is 18 residues. After removal of 0 bases from V and 9 bases from J, the junction contained 15 bases not matched to a gene. CDR1 is LNHNV, CDR2 YYDKDF, per germline (reference sequence). The CDR3 is CATSRESPAGGFVVEQFF. The CDR3 DNA follows: TGTGCCACCAGCAGAGAATCCCCGGCGGGAGGGTTCGTCGTTGAGCAGTTCTTC.

J is TRBJ2-6 and V is TRBV5-8; D not certain. The CDR3 is 16 amino acids. Per germline, CDR1 SGHTS and CDR2 YDEGEE. V gave up 1 base and J gave up 0 bases, with 8 bases separating them. CDR3 loop: CASSLYQSSGANVLTF. The CDR3 coding sequence is TGTGCCAGCAGCTTGTATCAGAGCTCTGGGGCCAACGTCCTGACTTTC.

This rearrangement joins TRBV7-9 to TRBJ2-5; 11 positions match TRBD1. V trimming: 4 bases; J trimming: 5 bases; junction bases outside the gene matches: 6. CDR1 is SEHNR and CDR2 is FQNEAQ in the germline V gene (reference sequence). This CDR3 has 15 amino acids. This CDR3 is CASSSSGTGGETQYF. CDR3 coding DNA: TGTGCCAGCAGCTCGTCGGGGACAGGGGGGGAGACCCAGTACTTC.

CDR3 sequence (DNA): TGCGCCAGCAGCTTGGGAAGCGCTGGACCCTACGAGCAGTACTTC. Its translation: CASSLGSAGPYEQYF. This chain joins TRBV5-1 and TRBJ2-7; D is ambiguous. Trimming took off 0 bases at V and 2 bases at J, with 12 bases between the two ends. There are 15 residues in the CDR3. Germline V gene sequence: CDR1 SGHRS, CDR2 YFSETQ.

The table lists this clone with a count of one. The genes are TRBV10-3 and TRBJ1-4; D gene unclear. The germline V gene encodes CDR1 ENHRY and CDR2 SYGVKD. V was trimmed by 6 bases and J by 6 bases, leaving 11 bases between them. The CDR3 contains 13 residues. CDR3 residues: CAIRPGSHEKLFF. DNA for the CDR3: TGTGCCATCAGACCTGGCAGCCATGAAAAACTGTTTTTT.

This rearrangement joins TRBV6-5 to TRBJ1-2; D might be TRBD1 (5 bases). CDR3 size: 16 residues. V was shortened by 2 bases and J by 8 bases, with 21 bases between the two germline ends. The germline V gene encodes CDR1 MNHEY and CDR2 SVGAGI. CDR3 DNA sequence: TGTGCCAGCAGTTACGCCGGCGCAGGGCCCTTTGGAGGCTACACCTTC. It is translated as CASSYAGAGPFGGYTF.

The J gene is TRBJ2-1, the V gene TRBV10-3, with TRBD2 matching over 9 bases. The germline gives CDR1 ENHRY, CDR2 SYGVKD. V lost 4 bases to trimming and J lost 1 base; unmatched junction nucleotides: 2. The CDR3 sequence is 15 residues long. In DNA form, the CDR3 reads TGTGCCATCAGTGCGACTAGCGGTTCCTACAATGAGCAGTTCTTC. Translated: CAISATSGSYNEQFF.